Following are 15 T cell receptor beta chains from one sample sequenced in a study of shared T cell receptors in the human thymus. Method: immunoSEQ multiplex PCR; TCRdb's copy keeps in-frame clones and lacks some. The sample includes 640,000 or so clones, 70% to 90% of them seen just once. The same specimen was also included in a second study, on human thymus T cells.

Sequenced input: thymocytes. These receptors were collected from a boy under three years old with a congenital heart defect.

J is TRBJ2-3 and V is TRBV5-1, with 15 bases matching TRBD2. This CDR3 region has 17 residues. J gave up 0 bases and V 4 bases, and 3 bases lay outside the gene matches. Germline-derived CDR1 and CDR2 are SGHRS and YFSETQ. This CDR3 is CASSRGTSGGSTDTQYF. CDR3 coding DNA: TGCGCCAGCAGCCGGGGGACTAGCGGGGGGAGCACAGATACGCAGTATTTT.

V and J are TRBV11-2 and TRBJ2-7; 8 nucleotides align to TRBD1. Trimming cost V 5 bases and J 4 bases; bases outside gene matches: 13. This CDR3 contains 16 residues. Germline V gene sequence: CDR1 SGHAT, CDR2 FQNNGV. The CDR3 DNA sequence: TGTGCCAGCAGCCCTGGGCCGACAGGGGTTAATTACGAGCAGTACTTC. Its protein is CASSPGPTGVNYEQYF. The full variable domain, completed using reference TRBV11-2 and TRBJ2-7, is EAGVAQSPRYKIIEKRQSVAFWCNPISGHATLYWYQQILGQGPKLLIQFQNNGVVDDSQLPKDRFSAERLKGVDSTLKIQPAKLEDSAVYLCASSPGPTGVNYEQYFGPGTRLTVT.

The chain has TRBV7-2 and TRBJ1-2; D is possibly TRBD1 (6 bases). CDR3 size: 15 residues. CDR1 is SGHTA, CDR2 FQGNSA, per germline. With 5 bases removed from V and 4 bases from J, the gap between germline ends came to 17 bases. The CDR3 coding sequence is TGTGCCAGCAGCCCCCACCGCAGGGGAAGCTATGGCTACACCTTC. Its protein is CASSPHRRGSYGYTF.

The chain uses TRBV28 and TRBJ2-7; 9 nucleotides match TRBD2. The germline CDR1 and CDR2 sequences are MDHEN and SYDVKM. This CDR3 region has 16 residues. With 5 bases clipped from V and 3 bases from J, the junction kept 11 bases outside the gene matches. The CDR3 sequence: CASSPVAGVTFYEQYF. The CDR3 coding sequence is TGTGCCAGCAGTCCTGTAGCGGGAGTAACCTTCTACGAGCAGTACTTC.

The V call is TRBV28, the J call TRBJ2-3; 7 bases agree with TRBD2. With 6 bases clipped from V and 2 bases from J, the junction kept 14 bases outside the gene matches. The CDR3 sequence is 17 residues long. The germline V gene encodes CDR1 MDHEN and CDR2 SYDVKM. In DNA form, the CDR3 reads TGTGCCAGCAGGAGCCGGGACTACCGCGAAGACACAGATACGCAGTATTTT. Its translation: CASRSRDYREDTDTQYF.

This chain uses TRBV5-4 with TRBJ2-5; perhaps TRBD1 as D (5 bases). The J call is doubtful: the DNA matches TRBJ2-7 better. Per the germline V gene, CDR1 is SGHNT and CDR2 is YYREEE (reference sequence). The CDR3 consists of 13 residues. The CDR3 sequence is CASSLTTGYEQYF. The CDR3 DNA reads TGTGCCAGCAGCTTGACTACAGGCTACGAGCAGTACTTC.

The chain employs TRBV18 and TRBJ2-7, with TRBD1 matching over 10 bases. With V trimmed by 2 bases and J by 3 bases, 7 bases remained unmatched. The CDR3 is 16 residues long. Germline V lookup: CDR1 KGHSH, CDR2 LQKENI. The DNA of the CDR3 is TGTGCCAGCTCACCAATACCGGGACAGGGGCGCTACGAGCAGTACTTC. This sequence encodes CASSPIPGQGRYEQYF.

The chain uses TRBV7-2 and TRBJ2-5; 7 bases match TRBD2. The germline V gene has CDR1 SGHTA and CDR2 FQGNSA. J gave up 1 base and V 7 bases, and 6 bases lay outside the gene matches. The CDR3 length is 14 residues. The CDR3 here is CASTRGRVQETQYF. The CDR3 DNA is TGTGCCAGCACGCGGGGGAGGGTCCAAGAGACCCAGTACTTC.

The chain combines TRBV15 with TRBJ1-2; 11 positions agree with TRBD1. This CDR3 is built from 14 residues. Trimming cost V 3 bases and J 8 bases; bases outside gene matches: 5. Germline V lookup: CDR1 LNHNV, CDR2 YYDKDF (reference sequence). CDR3: CATSRDRGPGGYTF. The CDR3, as DNA: TGTGCCACCAGCAGGGACAGGGGGCCGGGGGGCTACACCTTC.

The rearrangement links TRBV7-8 to TRBJ1-5; D remains unclear. Germline CDR1 SGHVS, CDR2 FQNEAQ. The CDR3 covers 13 residues. The V gene lost 4 bases and the J gene lost 0 bases, with 4 bases spanning the gap. The CDR3 region is CASSSISNQPQHF. The CDR3 coding sequence is TGTGCCAGCAGCTCAATTAGCAATCAGCCCCAGCATTTT.

The gene calls are TRBV4-1 and TRBJ2-5; D may be TRBD2 (5 bases). The CDR3 has 13 amino acids. Per germline, CDR1 MGHRA and CDR2 YSYEKL. The V gene lost 4 bases and the J gene lost 3 bases, with 9 bases spanning the gap. CDR3 residues: CASSPGLEETQYF. CDR3 coding DNA: TGCGCCAGCAGCCCCGGACTGGAAGAGACCCAGTACTTC.

This sequence joins TRBV4-3 and TRBJ1-2; 7 nucleotides match TRBD1. Looked up from germline, CDR1 is LGHNA and CDR2 is YSLEER. J lost 0 bases, V lost 0 bases, and 4 bases had no gene match. The CDR3 is 16 amino acids. The CDR3 is CASSQEGTDTNYGYTF. The CDR3 region has the DNA TGCGCCAGCAGCCAAGAAGGGACAGATACTAACTATGGCTACACCTTC.

The V gene is TRBV28, the J gene TRBJ2-7; TRBD1 matches 7 bases. In germline, CDR1 is MDHEN, CDR2 SYDVKM. The CDR3 has 12 amino acids. V shed 7 bases, J shed 7 bases, and the junction held 7 bases outside the gene matches. This chain's CDR3 is CASKGTAWEQYF. The CDR3 bases are TGTGCCAGCAAAGGGACAGCGTGGGAGCAGTACTTC.

The gene calls are TRBV7-4 and TRBJ2-1; TRBD2 matches 9 bases. The CDR3 contains 16 residues. CDR1 SGHVT and CDR2 SQSDAQ come from the germline V gene. J was trimmed by 5 bases and V by 5 bases; bases with no gene match: 10. CDR3 DNA: TGTGCCAGCAGCCCCCGCGGAGTAGCGGGAGACAATGAGCAGTTCTTC. Residues: CASSPRGVAGDNEQFF.

This chain links TRBV5-6 with TRBJ1-5; D possibly corresponds to TRBD1 (6 bases). Trimming removed 6 bases at V and 0 bases at J, with 16 bases between. Germline V gives CDR1 SGHDT, CDR2 YYEEEE. This CDR3 is built from 16 residues. This CDR3 reads CASKFSRTDSNQPQHF. Here the CDR3 DNA reads TGTGCCAGCAAATTCAGCCGGACAGATAGCAATCAGCCCCAGCATTTT.